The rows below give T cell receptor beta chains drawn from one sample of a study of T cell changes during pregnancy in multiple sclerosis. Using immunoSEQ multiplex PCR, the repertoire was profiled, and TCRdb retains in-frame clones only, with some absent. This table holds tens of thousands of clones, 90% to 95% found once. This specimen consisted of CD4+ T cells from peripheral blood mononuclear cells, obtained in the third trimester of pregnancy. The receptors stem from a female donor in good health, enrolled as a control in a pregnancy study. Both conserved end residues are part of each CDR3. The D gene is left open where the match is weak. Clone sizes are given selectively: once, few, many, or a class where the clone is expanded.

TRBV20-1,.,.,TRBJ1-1,TGCAGTGCTCTGGACAGTGAAGCTTTCTTT,CSALDSEAFF
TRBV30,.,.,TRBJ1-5,TGTGCCTGGTCCGGTAATAGCAATCAGCCCCAGCATTTT,CAWSGNSNQPQHF
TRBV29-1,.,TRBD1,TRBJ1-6,TGCAGCGTAGTTACAGGGGGCGCGAATTCACCCCTCCACTTT,CSVVTGGANSPLHF
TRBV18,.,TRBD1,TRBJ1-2,TGTGCCAGCTCACTCCCCCTTGGGACAGGGACGCAGGGCTACACCTTC,CASSLPLGTGTQGYTF
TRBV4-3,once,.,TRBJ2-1,TGCGCCAGCAGCCAAGATCGGCGGTACAATGAGCAGTTCTTC,CASSQDRRYNEQFF
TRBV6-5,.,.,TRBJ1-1,TGTGCCAGCAGTTACGCGAGACAGATGAACACTGAAGCTTTCTTT,CASSYARQMNTEAFF
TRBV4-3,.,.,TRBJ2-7,TGCGCCAGCAGCCAAGATCAGGGCTACGAGCAGTACTTC,CASSQDQGYEQYF
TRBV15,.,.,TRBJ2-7,TGTGCCACCAGCAGTGAAAGGGGGAGCTACGAGCAGTACTTC,CATSSERGSYEQYF
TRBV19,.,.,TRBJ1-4,TGTGCCAGTAGTACCCAGGGGTTAACTAATGAAAAACTGTTTTTT,CASSTQGLTNEKLFF
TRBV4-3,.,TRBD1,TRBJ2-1,TGCGCCAGCAGCCACACCTACCTTGGACAGGGACACTTACTACGGTACAATGAGCAGTTCTTC,CASSHTYLGQGHLLRYNEQFF
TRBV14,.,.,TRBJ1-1,TGTGCCAGCAGCCACCTCAGGGGGAACACTGAAGCTTTCTTT,CASSHLRGNTEAFF
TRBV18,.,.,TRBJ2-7,TGTGCCAGCTCACTGGGACTCAACTACGAGCAGTACTTC,CASSLGLNYEQYF
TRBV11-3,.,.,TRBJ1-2,TGTGCCAGCAGCTTAGTACAGGGAGATGATGGCTACACCTTC,CASSLVQGDDGYTF
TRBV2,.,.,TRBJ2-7,TGTGCCAGCAGTATTAACTTGGACAGATACTACGAGCAGTACTTC,CASSINLDRYYEQYF
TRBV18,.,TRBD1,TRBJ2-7,TGTGCCAGCTCACTAACCTCCGGGACAGGGGGGTACTACGAGCAGTACTTC,CASSLTSGTGGYYEQYF
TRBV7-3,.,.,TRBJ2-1,TGTGCCAGCAGCCCTTTTGTGTCGGGCAATGAGCAGTTCTTC,CASSPFVSGNEQFF
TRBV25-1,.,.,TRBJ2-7,TGTGCCAGCAGTCGGCAGGGCCCCTACGAGCAGTACTTC,CASSRQGPYEQYF
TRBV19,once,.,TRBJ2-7,TGTGCCAGTAGTACCCAGGGGGGCCCCTACGAGCAGTACTTC,CASSTQGGPYEQYF
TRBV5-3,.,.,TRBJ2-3,TGTGCCAGAAGCTTGGAGTTTGTGCGGCCAGATACGCAGTATTTT,CARSLEFVRPDTQYF
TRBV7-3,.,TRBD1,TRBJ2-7,TGTGCCAGCCGGAAGACAGGGGCGTCCTACGAGCAGTACTTC,CASRKTGASYEQYF
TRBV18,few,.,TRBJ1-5,TGTGCCAGCTCACCGGGGGGTTATAGCAATCAGCCCCAGCATTTT,CASSPGGYSNQPQHF
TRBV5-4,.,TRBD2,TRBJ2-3,TGTGCCAGCAGCTTGAGTCTAGCGGGGAGCACAGATACGCAGTATTTT,CASSLSLAGSTDTQYF
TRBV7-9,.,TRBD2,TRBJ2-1,TGTGCCAGCAGCGGGGGTGGGCTAGCGGGCACCAGCTCCTACAATGAGCAGTTCTTC,CASSGGGLAGTSSYNEQFF
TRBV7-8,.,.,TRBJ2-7,TGTGCCAGCAGCTTCCAGACTCCGTCCTACGAGCAGTACTTC,CASSFQTPSYEQYF
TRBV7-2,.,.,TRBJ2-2,TGTGCCAGCAGCTTAGTTGGGCAGACCAACACCGGGGAGCTGTTTTTT,CASSLVGQTNTGELFF
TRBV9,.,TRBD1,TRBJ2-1,TGTGCCAGCAGCGCCTGGACAGGTTACAATGAGCAGTTCTTC,CASSAWTGYNEQFF
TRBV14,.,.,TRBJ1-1,TGTGCCAGCAGCCAGGCTCGCGGACTAGCTTTCTTT,CASSQARGLAFF
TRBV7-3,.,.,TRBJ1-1,TGTGCCAGCAGCTTAGGGGCGGCGAACACTGAAGCTTTCTTT,CASSLGAANTEAFF
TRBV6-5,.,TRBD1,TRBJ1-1,TGTGCCAGCAGTTTCCCGGGACAGTTCGGTGAAGCTTTCTTT,CASSFPGQFGEAFF
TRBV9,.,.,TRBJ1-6,TGTGCCAGCAGCGCCCTAACAGGTCCAGAGTCACCCCTCCACTTT,CASSALTGPESPLHF
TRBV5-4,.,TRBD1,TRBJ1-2,TGTGCCAGCAGCCCCTCACAGGGGAATACCTTCGGCTACACCTTC,CASSPSQGNTFGYTF
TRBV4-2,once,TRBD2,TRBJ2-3,TGTGCCAGCAGCCAAGAAACGGTAGCGGGGGGCACAGATACGCAGTATTTT,CASSQETVAGGTDTQYF
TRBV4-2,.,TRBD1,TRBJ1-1,TGTGCCAGCAGCCATCGGGACAGGGATACTGAAGCTTTCTTT,CASSHRDRDTEAFF
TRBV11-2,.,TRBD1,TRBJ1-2,TGTGCCAGCAGCGAAAACAGGGGGCTTAACTATGGCTACACCTTC,CASSENRGLNYGYTF
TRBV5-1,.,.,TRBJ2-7,TGCGCCAGCAGCTTGGTAAGGGGAACCGGATACGAGCAGTACTTC,CASSLVRGTGYEQYF
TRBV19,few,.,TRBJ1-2,TGTGCCAGCGGGAGGACAATCTATGGCTACACCTTC,CASGRTIYGYTF
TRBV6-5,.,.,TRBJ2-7,TGTGCCAGCAGTTCGCCTTCGACAGATACCTCCTACGAGCAGTACTTC,CASSSPSTDTSYEQYF
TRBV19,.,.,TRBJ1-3,TGTGCCAGTAGTCGGGCAGGGAACTCTGGAAACACCATATATTTT,CASSRAGNSGNTIYF
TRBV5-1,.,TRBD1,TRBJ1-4,TGCGCCAGCAGCTTGGCCGGACAGGGCCTTGAAAAACTGTTTTTT,CASSLAGQGLEKLFF
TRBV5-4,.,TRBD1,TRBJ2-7,TGTGCCAGCAGCCCGGGACAGGGGAGCTACGAGCAGTACTTC,CASSPGQGSYEQYF
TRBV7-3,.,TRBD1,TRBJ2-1,TGTGCCAGCAGCTCTGGGGGGACAGGGGTTTCCAATGAGCAGTTCTTC,CASSSGGTGVSNEQFF
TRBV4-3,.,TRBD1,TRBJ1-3,TGCGCCAGCAGCCAAGATCGACAGGGGGCGACGGGAAACACCATATATTTT,CASSQDRQGATGNTIYF
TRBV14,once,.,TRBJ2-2,TGTGCCAGCAGCCAAGGGATCGGGGCGAACACCGGGGAGCTGTTTTTT,CASSQGIGANTGELFF
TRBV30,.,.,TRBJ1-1,TGTGCCTGGAGTGTACCAGGGAAAGTGAACACTGAAGCTTTCTTT,CAWSVPGKVNTEAFF
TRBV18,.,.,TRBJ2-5,TGTGCCAGCTCACCGACATCGGCCCTGGAGACCCAGTACTTC,CASSPTSALETQYF
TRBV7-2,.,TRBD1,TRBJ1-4,TGTGCCAGCAGCTTAGTCCAGGGGGCGGCGGAAAAACTGTTTTTT,CASSLVQGAAEKLFF
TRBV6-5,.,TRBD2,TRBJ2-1,TGTGCCAGCAGTTACCTGAGCGGGGGAGGGTACAATGAGCAGTTCTTC,CASSYLSGGGYNEQFF
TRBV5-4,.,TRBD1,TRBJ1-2,TGTGCCAGCAGCTTTCGGACAGGGGGCGCGAAAGGCTACACCTTC,CASSFRTGGAKGYTF
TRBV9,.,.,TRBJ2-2,TGTGCCAGCAGCGTAGGACTGCCAACCGGGGAGCTGTTTTTT,CASSVGLPTGELFF
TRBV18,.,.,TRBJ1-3,TGTGCCAGCTCACCTACGGGGGCTGGAAACACCATATATTTT,CASSPTGAGNTIYF